This T cell receptor (beta chain) is from a study of T cell repertoires in cytomegalovirus infection. One entry per CDR3 protein results from TCRdb running MiXCR on the reads. The sample holds hundreds of thousands of distinct CDR3 sequences, roughly 15% seen once. This clonotype was found a few times. This CDR3 spans 16 amino acids. V gave up 3 bases and J gave up 0 bases, with 11 bases separating them. From germline, CDR1 is SGHTA and CDR2 FQGNSA. The source material was PBMCs. The sequence derives from a human donor in good health (CMV status not recorded). Some clones in this sample may be carry-over from other donors' samples. This chain connects TRBV7-2 to TRBJ2-2, with a weak D call TRBD2 (6 bases). The CDR3 DNA reads as TGTGCCAGCAGCTTGAGTCCGGGGGCGAACACCGGGGAGCTGTTTTTT. Translating gives CASSLSPGANTGELFF.